This T cell receptor beta chain was sequenced in a study of metastatic and nonmetastatic thyroid tumors. The overall study: Repertoire data that came from the blood and tumor or nodule tissue of malignant and benign thyroid patients were compared.

In the source study's methods: Between-group CDR3 differences, defined by clinicopathological status, yielded a distant-metastasis classifier for papillary thyroid cancer. TCRdb re-called clones via MiXCR from the PCR reads. The V and J calls were determined by TCRdb, not by the authors. The table shows nearly 15,000 clones, with approximately 19% occurring only once. This clone came up a few times. Its antigen is as yet unknown. Broader study findings: Benign nodules reportedly had significantly lower TCR beta diversity than malignant thyroid tumors in blood and tumor.

Prior to thyroid surgery, none of the patients had received any treatment. V was trimmed by 6 bases and J by 0 bases, leaving 11 bases between them. The CDR3 extends over 14 amino acids. In germline, CDR1 is MNHEY, CDR2 SVGEGT. The sequenced sample was blood. The V gene is TRBV6-2 or TRBV6-3, the J gene TRBJ1-1, with unresolved D. This TCR derives from a female donor with papillary thyroid cancer or a benign thyroid nodule (not recorded which). Some clones in this sample may be carry-over from other donors' samples. The CDR3, as DNA: TGTGCCAGCAGAAAGACCATCATGAACACTGAAGCTTTCTTT. Amino acids: CASRKTIMNTEAFF.